One sample yielded the 32 T cell receptor beta chains listed below, sequenced in a study of T cell responses to AZD1222 COVID-19 vaccine. TCRdb keeps only in-frame clones here, not all; method: immunoSEQ multiplex PCR. The data show over 150,000 clones, approximately 90% seen once. Source: peripheral blood, taken 28 days after the second AZD1222 dose. These receptors were taken from an adult who received the AZD1222 COVID-19 vaccine.

CDR3 DNA: TGTGCCAGCTCACCACGTCTACCGAACACCGGGGAGCTGTTTTTT. This codes for CASSPRLPNTGELFF. This chain links TRBV18 with TRBJ2-2; D is uncertain. Germline CDR1 KGHSH, CDR2 LQKENI. The ends were cut back, 1 base at V and 0 bases at J, with 6 bases in the middle. The CDR3 is 15 residues long.

The CDR3: CASSQEGTTSTDTQYF. CDR3 DNA: TGTGCCAGCAGCCAAGAGGGAACAACTAGCACAGATACGCAGTATTTT. The genes are TRBV4-2 and TRBJ2-3; D gene uncertain. This CDR3 has 16 amino acids. Germline values: CDR1 LGHNA, CDR2 YNFKEQ. V dropped 0 bases and J dropped 0 bases, with 10 bases sitting between them.

J is TRBJ2-4 and V is TRBV11-3; D not certain. CDR1 SGHNT and CDR2 YENEEA come from the germline V gene. CDR3 length equals 14 residues. V lost 7 bases and J 8 bases, leaving 18 bases between the germline ends. Here the CDR3 DNA reads TGTGCCAGCATTCTGGTACAACTAACCCACATTCAGTACTTC. The encoded protein is CASILVQLTHIQYF.

V usage is TRBV7-8 and J usage is TRBJ1-3; maybe TRBD1 (6 bases). There are 16 residues in the CDR3. Trimming stripped 1 base from V and 5 bases from J, with 15 bases between. Germline V gene sequence: CDR1 SGHVS, CDR2 FQNEAQ. The CDR3 protein is CASSLVFTGQRNTIYF. The CDR3 DNA sequence: TGTGCCAGCAGCTTAGTTTTTACAGGGCAGAGAAACACCATATATTTT.

This chain joins TRBV24-1 and TRBJ2-1; D is possibly TRBD2 (5 bases). The germline CDR1 and CDR2 sequences are KGHDR and SFDVKD. This CDR3 spans 14 amino acids. The V end was cut by 4 bases, the J end by 4 bases, with 10 bases between. CDR3 coding DNA: TGTGCCACCAGTGACCAGCGGAGTTACAATGAGCAGTTCTTC. This codes for CATSDQRSYNEQFF.

The V call is TRBV27, the J call TRBJ1-4, with D hard to call. CDR1 and CDR2 from the germline V gene are MNHEY and SMNVEV (reference sequence). Trimming cost V 3 bases and J 8 bases, with 13 bases left between them. The CDR3 is 14 residues long. CDR3 amino acids: CASSFGLGGEKLFF. The CDR3 nucleotides read TGTGCCAGCAGTTTCGGGCTTGGTGGCGAAAAACTGTTTTTT.

This rearrangement joins TRBV3-1 (or the pseudogene TRBV3-2) to TRBJ1-5; possible D gene TRBD1, 6 bases. Germline V gene sequence: CDR1 LGHDT, CDR2 YNNKEL (reference sequence). V lost 4 bases and J 7 bases, leaving 20 bases between the germline ends. CDR3 size: 16 residues. The CDR3 nucleotides read TGTGCCAGCAGCCCAGGGACACCCCAACTAAGACAGCCCCAGCATTTT. Protein product: CASSPGTPQLRQPQHF.

The chain has TRBV5-1 and TRBJ2-1, with 11 bases matching TRBD2. This CDR3 is built from 16 residues. Germline-derived CDR1 and CDR2 are SGHRS and YFSETQ. Trimming took 0 bases from V and 2 from J; bases not matched to a gene: 1. CDR3 sequence: CASSLGLAGTYNEQFF. DNA for the CDR3: TGCGCCAGCAGCTTGGGACTAGCGGGAACCTACAATGAGCAGTTCTTC.

The gene calls are TRBV3-1 (or the pseudogene TRBV3-2) and TRBJ2-3, with D unresolved. Germline CDR1 reads LGHDT; CDR2 reads YNNKEL (reference sequence). The V gene lost 5 bases and the J gene lost 2 bases, with 8 bases spanning the gap. This CDR3 comprises 13 residues. The CDR3 region is CASSIRATDTQYF. DNA of the CDR3: TGTGCCAGCAGCATCCGGGCCACAGATACGCAGTATTTT.

The V call is TRBV7-9, the J call TRBJ2-1; TRBD2 aligns across 8 bases. The length of the CDR3 is 15 residues. Losses at the gene ends were 5 bases for V and 8 bases for J; bases not matched to a gene: 11. Germline V gives CDR1 SEHNR, CDR2 FQNEAQ (reference sequence). Written as DNA, the CDR3 is TGTGCCAGCAGCCCCAGCGGGAGTATTCGCGATGAGCAGTTCTTC. Protein: CASSPSGSIRDEQFF.

The rearrangement uses TRBV6-5 and TRBJ2-1; D assignment may be TRBD1 or TRBD2 (5 bases each). There are 14 residues in the CDR3. V was cut by 2 bases and J by 8 bases, with 13 bases left in between. Looked up from germline, CDR1 is MNHEY and CDR2 is SVGAGI. CDR3 residues: CASSYRGEFDEQFF. DNA of the CDR3: TGTGCCAGCAGTTACCGAGGGGAGTTTGATGAGCAGTTCTTC.

The CDR3 DNA sequence: TGTGCCAGCGGGGCAGGGAACACTGAAGCTTTCTTT. Amino acid sequence: CASGAGNTEAFF. V is TRBV7-9 and J is TRBJ1-1; D possibly corresponds to TRBD1 (5 bases). The germline V gene encodes CDR1 SEHNR and CDR2 FQNEAQ (reference sequence). The V end lost 8 bases, the J end lost 1 base, and 8 bases lay between the germline ends. The CDR3 extends over 12 amino acids.

J is TRBJ1-6 and V is TRBV6-4, with D uncertain. V lost 9 bases to trimming and J lost 9 bases, with 6 bases between them. The CDR3 has 10 residues. CDR1 is MRHNA, CDR2 SNTAGT, per germline. The CDR3 coding sequence is TGTGCCAGTATCGGTTCACCCCTCCACTTT. Translating gives CASIGSPLHF.

This clone was observed a single time. The chain recombines TRBV10-3 with TRBJ2-7, with D possibly being TRBD2 (6 bases). Germline CDR1 ENHRY, CDR2 SYGVKD. V gave up 4 bases and J gave up 2 bases, with 15 bases separating them. The CDR3 runs 15 residues. The CDR3 is CAISVLGGNAYEQYF. The CDR3 DNA is TGTGCCATCAGTGTCCTGGGCGGGAATGCCTACGAGCAGTACTTC.

The chain has TRBV6-5 and TRBJ2-7, with D tentatively TRBD1 (6 bases). The V gene lost 4 bases and the J gene lost 5 bases, with 15 bases spanning the gap. The CDR3 extends over 14 amino acids. Germline-derived CDR1 and CDR2 are MNHEY and SVGAGI. The CDR3 region has the DNA TGTGCCAGCAGTTCCCTCGACAGGTCCAACGAGCAGTACTTC. Its protein product is CASSSLDRSNEQYF.

The chain recombines TRBV3-1 (or the pseudogene TRBV3-2) with TRBJ2-1, with D perhaps matching TRBD2 (6 bases). The CDR3 contains 17 residues. Germline V gives CDR1 LGHDT, CDR2 YNNKEL (reference sequence). Trimming removed 4 bases from V and 3 bases from J, with 19 bases in between. The CDR3, as DNA: TGTGCCAGCAGCCGTTGGTCCTCAGCGGGTTTCTACAATGAGCAGTTCTTC. Its translation is CASSRWSSAGFYNEQFF.

This clone has a handful of counts. The rearrangement uses TRBV5-8 and TRBJ2-5; 9 bases are shared with TRBD2. Germline trimming cut 4 bases from V and 5 bases from J; bases unmatched to any gene: 9. CDR3 length: 15 residues. Germline CDR1 reads SGHTS; CDR2 reads YDEGEE. The CDR3 sequence is CASSPGGRAWETQYF. The CDR3 nucleotides are TGTGCCAGCAGCCCCGGCGGGAGGGCCTGGGAGACCCAGTACTTC. Drawing the rest from reference TRBV5-8 and TRBJ2-5, the complete variable domain is EAGVTQSPTHLIKTRGQQATLRCSPISGHTSVYWYQQALGLGLQFLLWYDEGEERNRGNFPPRFSGRQFPNYSSELNVNALELEDSALYLCASSPGGRAWETQYFGPGTRLLVL.

This clone was found once. The chain links TRBV24-1 to TRBJ2-7; unclear D gene. Between the trimmed V and J ends, which lost 1 base and 6 bases, there was a span of 9 bases. Germline values: CDR1 KGHDR, CDR2 SFDVKD. This CDR3 is built from 13 residues. The CDR3 nucleotides are TGTGCCACCAGTGATTTACTCGGTTCCGAGCAGTACTTC. Amino acids: CATSDLLGSEQYF.

Written as DNA, the CDR3 is TGTGCCAGTAGTAGGTCAGATACGCAGTATTTT. It encodes CASSRSDTQYF. The chain uses TRBV19 and TRBJ2-3; D remains ambiguous. The V and J ends lost 4 bases and 4 bases respectively, with 3 bases between them. Germline values: CDR1 LNHDA, CDR2 SQIVND (reference sequence). CDR3 size: 11 residues.

The J gene is TRBJ2-3, the V gene TRBV6-5; no clear D gene. This CDR3 is built from 13 residues. Trimming pared 4 bases from V and 4 bases from J, leaving 9 bases between. Germline CDR1 MNHEY, CDR2 SVGAGI. The CDR3 DNA sequence: TGTGCCAGCAGTTCCTCCGCGTCAGATACGCAGTATTTT. Its translation: CASSSSASDTQYF.

The chain carries TRBV27 and TRBJ2-6; 8 bases fit TRBD1. Per germline, CDR1 MNHEY and CDR2 SMNVEV (reference sequence). CDR3 length: 18 residues. Trimming took 6 bases from V and 0 from J; bases not matched to a gene: 10. CDR3 protein: CASSLGGGQGSGANVLTF. The CDR3 nucleotides read TGTGCCAGCAGCCTAGGGGGCGGACAGGGCTCTGGGGCCAACGTCCTGACTTTC.

V gene TRBV28 combines with J gene TRBJ2-1; D is undetermined. V lost 3 bases, J lost 10 bases, and 19 bases lay in between. The CDR3 has 15 residues. The germline V gene encodes CDR1 MDHEN and CDR2 SYDVKM. In nucleotides, the CDR3 is TGTGCCAGCAGTTTCCGAGGACGTACGTTGGGCGAGCAGTTCTTC. Amino acid sequence: CASSFRGRTLGEQFF.

The chain employs TRBV7-8 and TRBJ1-3; TRBD1 agrees at 9 bases. This CDR3 contains 20 residues. Germline CDR1 is SGHVS and CDR2 is FQNEAQ. After removal of 1 base from V and 7 bases from J, the junction contained 20 bases not matched to a gene. CDR3 bases: TGTGCCAGCAGCTTAGAAGGCGCGGACAGGGGTCTTTTTTTGCGGAACACCATATATTTT. This gives the protein CASSLEGADRGLFLRNTIYF. The full variable domain, with the rest looked up from reference TRBV7-8 and TRBJ1-3, is GAGVSQSPRYKVAKRGQDVALRCDPISGHVSLFWYQQALGQGPEFLTYFQNEAQLDKSGLPSDRFFAERPEGSVSTLKIQRTQQEDSAVYLCASSLEGADRGLFLRNTIYFGEGSWLTVV.

With regard to this clone: Since no conserved phenylalanine or tryptophan closes the CDR3, a read error is the likely cause. The genes are TRBV5-4 and TRBJ1-1; D possibly corresponds to TRBD1 (5 bases). CDR1 and CDR2 (germline): SGHNT, YYREEE (reference sequence). The CDR3 runs 15 residues. Trimming removed 9 bases at V and 3 bases at J, with 21 bases between. The CDR3 DNA sequence: TGTGCCACCCGACCTGAATGGGGGGGGGACACTGAAGCTTTCTCT. This translates into CATRPEWGGDTEAFS.

In this sample, this clone turned up once. The V and J genes are TRBV14 and TRBJ2-1, with 11 nucleotides matching TRBD2. Germline loops: CDR1 SGHDN, CDR2 FVKESK. This CDR3 is built from 15 residues. The V segment lost 1 base and the J segment 9 bases; nucleotides outside the gene matches: 5. Written as DNA, the CDR3 is TGTGCCAGCAGCCAAGTAGCGGGAGGGTGGGGTGAGCAGTTCTTC. This sequence encodes CASSQVAGGWGEQFF.

This rearrangement joins TRBV9 to TRBJ2-1; D may be TRBD1 (6 bases). Trimming stripped 1 base from V and 4 bases from J, with 12 bases between. The CDR3 runs to 15 residues. The germline V gene has CDR1 SGDLS and CDR2 YYNGEE. This CDR3 is CASSVSRTAYNEQFF. The DNA for the CDR3 is TGTGCCAGCAGCGTATCCAGGACAGCGTACAATGAGCAGTTCTTC.

The chain has TRBV4-1 and TRBJ2-7; 12 nucleotides match TRBD2. Trimming took 4 bases from V and 2 from J; bases not matched to a gene: 3. Germline assignment: CDR1 MGHRA and CDR2 YSYEKL. The CDR3 is 15 residues long. The CDR3: CASSPRTSGTYEQYF. The CDR3 coding sequence is TGCGCCAGCAGCCCTAGGACTAGCGGGACCTACGAGCAGTACTTC.

The J gene is TRBJ1-5, the V gene TRBV9; D is unresolved. In germline, CDR1 is SGDLS, CDR2 YYNGEE. Trimming took 0 bases from V and 3 from J, leaving 7 bases between them. The CDR3 covers 14 residues. CDR3 protein: CASSVGYVNQPQHF. CDR3 DNA sequence: TGTGCCAGCAGCGTAGGGTACGTCAATCAGCCCCAGCATTTT.

This clone was seen only once. The genes are TRBV28 and TRBJ2-1; the D gene is possibly TRBD2 (6 bases). The CDR3 length is 17 residues. Germline V gene data show CDR1 as MDHEN and CDR2 as SYDVKM. The germline V and J ends were trimmed by 5 bases and 4 bases, with 21 bases remaining between them. The CDR3: CASSPFLEGPRYNEQFF. CDR3 nucleotide sequence: TGTGCCAGCAGTCCCTTTTTGGAGGGCCCTCGGTACAATGAGCAGTTCTTC.

This clone was seen just once. The genes are TRBV19 and TRBJ2-7; tentatively, D is TRBD1 (5 bases). CDR3 length equals 12 residues. V gave up 4 bases and J gave up 7 bases, with 11 bases separating them. Germline-derived CDR1 and CDR2 are LNHDA and SQIVND (reference sequence). This CDR3 reads CASSTPGREQYF. The CDR3 DNA sequence: TGTGCCAGTAGTACACCAGGGCGGGAGCAGTACTTC. Full variable domain (missing parts from reference TRBV19 and TRBJ2-7): DGGITQSPKYLFRKEGQNVTLSCEQNLNHDAMYWYRQDPGQGLRLIYYSQIVNDFQKGDIAEGYSVSREKKESFPLTVTSAQKNPTAFYLCASSTPGREQYFGPGTRLTVT.

This chain links TRBV27 with TRBJ2-2, with 9 bases lining up with TRBD1. The CDR3 is 16 residues long. Per germline, CDR1 MNHEY and CDR2 SMNVEV (reference sequence). The J segment lost 1 base and the V segment lost 3 bases, leaving 3 bases of the junction unmatched. The CDR3 spells CASSFLTGGNTGELFF. The CDR3 DNA reads TGTGCCAGCAGTTTCCTGACAGGGGGGAACACCGGGGAGCTGTTTTTT.

The genes are TRBV23-1 and TRBJ2-7; D is possibly TRBD1 (6 bases). TRBV23-1 is noted as an ORF with a role that remains uncertain. Trimming took off 3 bases at V and 5 bases at J, with 8 bases between the two ends. This CDR3 contains 12 residues. The CDR3 nucleotides are TGCGCCAGCAGTCATGGGGGCAACGAGCAGTACTTC. Protein: CASSHGGNEQYF.